What follows are 19 T cell receptor beta chains derived from one specimen sequenced in a study of OX40 agonist ivuxolimab in advanced cancers. The protocol was immunoSEQ multiplex PCR, while the TCRdb copy is restricted to in-frame clones and leaves out a portion. This table has nearly 50,000 clones, roughly 81% appearing once. This specimen was CD4+ or CD8+ T cells sorted from blood, taken in a trial of the OX40 agonist ivuxolimab. The receptors originated from an adult with an advanced solid tumor such as melanoma, head and neck, liver or kidney cancer.

J is TRBJ1-1 and V is TRBV5-1, with a possible D match to TRBD1 (5 bases). Germline V gene sequence: CDR1 SGHRS, CDR2 YFSETQ. This CDR3 is built from 13 residues. The V and J ends lost 6 bases and 4 bases respectively, with 13 bases between them. The CDR3 DNA sequence: TGCGCCAGCACCAGGGTCATAGGCACTGAAGCTTTCTTT. This encodes CASTRVIGTEAFF.

The rearrangement uses TRBV30 and TRBJ2-1; no reliable D call. Trimming removed 4 bases from V and 0 bases from J, with 7 bases in between. Germline lookup yields CDR1 GTSNPN and CDR2 SVGIG (reference sequence). This CDR3 region has 13 residues. CDR3 sequence: CAWTRSSYNEQFF. The CDR3 DNA follows: TGTGCCTGGACCCGTAGCTCCTACAATGAGCAGTTCTTC.

The chain couples TRBV16 to TRBJ2-1; 10 bases match TRBD2. V shed 4 bases, J shed 8 bases, and the junction held 8 bases outside the gene matches. The CDR3 length is 15 residues. Germline loops: CDR1 KGHSY, CDR2 FQNENV. The CDR3 protein is CASSPGLAITDEQFF. Here the CDR3 DNA reads TGTGCCAGCAGCCCGGGACTAGCGATTACGGATGAGCAGTTCTTC.

This rearrangement joins TRBV11-2 to TRBJ2-1, with 9 bases lining up with TRBD2. V lost 6 bases to trimming and J lost 0 bases; unmatched junction nucleotides: 6. The germline V gene has CDR1 SGHAT and CDR2 FQNNGV. This CDR3 has 16 residues. The CDR3 reads CASRLSGRSSYNEQFF. As DNA, the CDR3 is TGTGCCAGCAGACTTAGCGGGAGAAGCTCCTACAATGAGCAGTTCTTC.

This chain links TRBV10-3 with TRBJ2-7; TRBD1 aligns across 9 bases. Germline V gene lookup returns CDR1 ENHRY and CDR2 SYGVKD. V gave up 10 bases and J gave up 3 bases; unmatched junction bases: 7. The CDR3 has 13 residues. The CDR3 spells CATTGQGVYEQYF. CDR3 DNA sequence: TGTGCCACCACGGGACAGGGAGTCTACGAGCAGTACTTC.

The chain joins TRBV5-1 to TRBJ2-7; 10 positions match TRBD1. The CDR3 length is 14 residues. With 7 bases clipped from V and 3 bases from J, the junction kept 7 bases outside the gene matches. Per germline, CDR1 SGHRS and CDR2 YFSETQ. CDR3 sequence reads: CASQNRTGGYEQYF. The CDR3 nucleotides are TGCGCCAGCCAAAACCGGACAGGGGGCTACGAGCAGTACTTC.

This sequence joins TRBV5-4 and TRBJ1-5; D is possibly TRBD1 (6 bases). Trimming took off 4 bases at V and 4 bases at J, with 15 bases between the two ends. Germline V gene lookup returns CDR1 SGHNT and CDR2 YYREEE (reference sequence). The CDR3 is 15 residues long. The CDR3: CASSPGGGMNQPQHF. CDR3 bases: TGTGCCAGCAGCCCTGGGGGCGGGATGAATCAGCCCCAGCATTTT.

This chain links TRBV29-1 with TRBJ2-7, with TRBD2 identical over 10 bases. CDR3 length: 14 amino acids. Germline V gene sequence: CDR1 SQVTM, CDR2 ANQGSEA. J was trimmed by 3 bases and V by 4 bases; bases with no gene match: 6. CDR3 sequence: CSVVGLAGVYEQYF. The DNA of the CDR3 is TGCAGCGTTGTGGGGCTAGCGGGAGTCTACGAGCAGTACTTC.

The chain couples TRBV14 to TRBJ2-7; D gene unclear. In germline, CDR1 is SGHDN, CDR2 FVKESK. The CDR3 runs 13 residues. V was pared by 2 bases and J by 6 bases, with 11 bases between. CDR3 coding DNA: TGTGCCAGCAGCCAATGGGCGATGAGCGAGCAGTACTTC. This sequence encodes CASSQWAMSEQYF.

This CDR3 reads CASSEDRESGYTF. The CDR3 DNA is TGTGCCAGCAGCGAGGACAGGGAAAGTGGCTACACCTTC. The J gene is TRBJ1-2, the V gene TRBV7-6; 8 positions agree with TRBD1. This CDR3 comprises 13 residues. The J segment lost 7 bases and the V segment lost 5 bases, leaving 6 bases of the junction unmatched. Germline CDR1 reads SGHVS; CDR2 reads FNYEAQ.

The V gene is TRBV7-2, the J gene TRBJ2-3, with 7 bases fitting TRBD2. Germline V gene data show CDR1 as SGHTA and CDR2 as FQGNSA. This CDR3 contains 16 residues. V trimming: 5 bases; J trimming: 3 bases; junction bases outside the gene matches: 11. The CDR3 reads CASSAYRDYQTDTQYF. The CDR3 region has the DNA TGTGCCAGCAGCGCATACCGGGACTACCAGACAGATACGCAGTATTTT.

The CDR3 coding sequence is TGTGCCAGCAGTGACAGGGTGAGCTCCTACGAGCAGTACTTC. This sequence encodes CASSDRVSSYEQYF. The chain carries TRBV25-1 and TRBJ2-7; tentative D call: TRBD1 (5 bases). The CDR3 extends over 14 amino acids. The V gene lost 3 bases and the J gene lost 0 bases, with 9 bases spanning the gap. The germline gives CDR1 MGHDK, CDR2 SYGVNS.

V gene TRBV5-6 combines with J gene TRBJ2-7; 7 positions agree with TRBD1. CDR1 is SGHDT, CDR2 YYEEEE, per germline. V was clipped by 2 bases and J by 10 bases; unmatched bases: 3. This CDR3 contains 11 residues. The CDR3 protein is CASSFGDSQYF. CDR3 coding DNA: TGTGCCAGCAGCTTCGGGGACAGTCAGTACTTC.

The rearrangement links TRBV5-8 to TRBJ2-7; D remains unclear. The CDR3 has 17 residues. Per germline, CDR1 SGHTS and CDR2 YDEGEE. The V end lost 1 base, the J end lost 3 bases, and 20 bases lay between the germline ends. The CDR3 nucleotides read TGTGCCAGCAGCTTGCCCAGCACCCTAGTTTCGGGCTACGAGCAGTACTTC. This encodes CASSLPSTLVSGYEQYF.

CDR3 amino acids: CASSLPAGPPPYEQYF. CDR3 coding DNA: TGCGCCAGCAGTTTGCCCGCCGGACCACCCCCTTACGAGCAGTACTTC. The rearrangement joins TRBV10-1 to TRBJ2-7; no definite D call. This CDR3 contains 16 residues. CDR1 is WNHNN, CDR2 SYGVQD, per germline (reference sequence). V lost 5 bases to trimming and J lost 4 bases, with 21 bases between them.

As concerns this clone: Other DNA variants within this sample encode the same CDR3. The rearrangement uses TRBV9 and TRBJ2-2; no definite D call. This CDR3 spans 13 amino acids. V lost 0 bases and J lost 4, with 4 bases in between. Germline V gives CDR1 SGDLS, CDR2 YYNGEE. DNA for the CDR3: TGTGCCAGCAGCGTAGGGCTCACCGGGGAGCTGTTTTTT. Protein: CASSVGLTGELFF.

This sequence joins TRBV6-6 and TRBJ2-7, with 11 bases aligning to TRBD2. Per germline, CDR1 MNHNY and CDR2 SVGAGI (reference sequence). Germline trimming cut 2 bases from V and 7 bases from J; bases unmatched to any gene: 7. This CDR3 spans 15 amino acids. Here the CDR3 reads CASSYALAGGREQYF. The CDR3 DNA is TGTGCCAGCAGTTACGCTCTAGCGGGAGGACGTGAGCAGTACTTC.

The chain is built from TRBV6-1 and TRBJ1-1; 7 nucleotides align to TRBD1. The CDR3 contains 13 residues. With V trimmed by 7 bases and J by 1 base, 3 bases remained unmatched. The germline V gene has CDR1 MNHNS and CDR2 SASEGT. This CDR3 is CASKDRRNTEAFF. The CDR3 bases are TGTGCCAGCAAGGACAGGAGGAACACTGAAGCTTTCTTT.

The gene calls are TRBV5-1 and TRBJ1-6, with D unclear. Trimming shortened V by 0 bases and J by 7 bases, and 8 bases separated the two germline ends. Per germline, CDR1 SGHRS and CDR2 YFSETQ. The CDR3 consists of 14 residues. The CDR3, as DNA: TGCGCCAGCAGCTTGGGGCTGACGAATTCACCCCTCCACTTT. This gives the protein CASSLGLTNSPLHF.